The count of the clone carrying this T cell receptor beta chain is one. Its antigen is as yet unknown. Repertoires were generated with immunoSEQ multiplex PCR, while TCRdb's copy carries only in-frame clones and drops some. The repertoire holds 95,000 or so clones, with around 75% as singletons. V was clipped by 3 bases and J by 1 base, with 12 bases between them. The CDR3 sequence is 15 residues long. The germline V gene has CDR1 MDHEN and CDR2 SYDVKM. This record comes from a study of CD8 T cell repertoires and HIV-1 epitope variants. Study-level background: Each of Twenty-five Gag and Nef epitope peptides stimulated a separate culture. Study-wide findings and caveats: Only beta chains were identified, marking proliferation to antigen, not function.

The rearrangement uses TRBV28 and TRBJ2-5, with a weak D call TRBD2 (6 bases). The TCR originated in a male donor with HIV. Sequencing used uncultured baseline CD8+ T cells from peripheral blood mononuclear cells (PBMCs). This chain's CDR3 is CASSLPGVGQETQYF. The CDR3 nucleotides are TGTGCCAGCAGTTTGCCGGGAGTGGGCCAAGAGACCCAGTACTTC.